This passage covers 16 T cell receptor beta chains from one sample sequenced in a study of control samples from healthy donors and cancer patients. Assay: immunoSEQ multiplex PCR; the TCRdb copy retains only in-frame clones and omits some. The repertoire holds 110,000 or so clones, 89% seen once, with about two fifths in the top ten. The source material was blood. The receptor source for this set is a man aged 45-65 years in good health.

J is TRBJ2-2 and V is TRBV27; 7 nucleotides align to TRBD1. The CDR3 runs to 16 residues. J was trimmed by 1 base and V by 2 bases; bases with no gene match: 4. Germline V gene lookup returns CDR1 MNHEY and CDR2 SMNVEV (reference sequence). The CDR3, as DNA: TGTGCCAGCAGTTTAAAGGGACAGCAGAACACCGGGGAGCTGTTTTTT. Its translation is CASSLKGQQNTGELFF.

In its sample, this clone was seen once. Other DNA variants within this sample encode the same CDR3. The chain employs TRBV30 and TRBJ2-2; 9 bases align to TRBD2. The J segment lost 4 bases and the V segment lost 0 bases, leaving 12 bases of the junction unmatched. Germline V gives CDR1 GTSNPN, CDR2 SVGIG (reference sequence). The CDR3 runs to 18 residues. The CDR3 DNA is TGTGCCTGGAGTGTAAATTTAGCGGGGGCCGCGGGCACCGGGGAGCTGTTTTTT. Translation gives CAWSVNLAGAAGTGELFF.

This clone was counted once. This chain uses TRBV9 with TRBJ1-6; 8 nucleotides line up with TRBD1. J was trimmed by 12 bases and V by 4 bases; bases with no gene match: 9. CDR3 length equals 14 residues. The germline V gene has CDR1 SGDLS and CDR2 YYNGEE. CDR3 sequence reads: CASSPGQGLGPLHF. CDR3 DNA: TGTGCCAGCAGCCCAGGACAGGGACTCGGACCCCTCCACTTT.

J is TRBJ2-3 and V is TRBV7-7; D assignment may be TRBD1 or TRBD2 (7 bases each). There are 14 residues in the CDR3. The germline V gene encodes CDR1 SSHAT and CDR2 FNYEAQ (reference sequence). With 5 bases removed from V and 4 bases from J, the gap between germline ends came to 13 bases. The CDR3 is CASSPGGAADTQYF. The CDR3, as DNA: TGTGCCAGCAGCCCAGGGGGGGCCGCAGATACGCAGTATTTT. Variable domain in full (rest from reference TRBV7-7 and TRBJ2-3): GAGVSQSPRYKVTKRGQDVTLRCDPISSHATLYWYQQALGQGPEFLTYFNYEAQPDKSGLPSDRFSAERPEGSISTLTIQRTEQRDSAMYRCASSPGGAADTQYFGPGTRLTVL.

This clone appeared a few times. This chain joins TRBV21-1 and TRBJ2-7; the table's D call of TRBD2 was not tested on the DNA. TRBV21-1 is tagged as a pseudogene. CDR3 length equals 10 residues. In nucleotides, the CDR3 is TGTGCCAGCGACCGGGGGGCGGCTAACTTC. Amino acids: CASDRGAANF.

In its sample, this clone was seen once. The chain joins TRBV19 to TRBJ2-7; maybe TRBD1 (6 bases). The CDR3 spans 16 residues. The germline gives CDR1 LNHDA, CDR2 SQIVND (reference sequence). V lost 0 bases and J lost 2, with 14 bases in between. The CDR3 reads CASSIDHGQSTYEQYF. The CDR3 DNA is TGTGCCAGTAGTATAGATCACGGACAGTCTACCTACGAGCAGTACTTC.

The J gene is TRBJ1-1, the V gene TRBV19, with 9 bases aligning to TRBD1. J was trimmed by 3 bases and V by 8 bases; bases with no gene match: 4. CDR1 and CDR2 from the germline V gene are LNHDA and SQIVND (reference sequence). The CDR3 spans 13 residues. The CDR3 nucleotides are TGTGCCAGTTCCCGGGACAGGGACACTGAAGCTTTCTTT. This translates into CASSRDRDTEAFF. Full variable domain (rest looked up from reference TRBV19 and TRBJ1-1): DGGITQSPKYLFRKEGQNVTLSCEQNLNHDAMYWYRQDPGQGLRLIYYSQIVNDFQKGDIAEGYSVSREKKESFPLTVTSAQKNPTAFYLCASSRDRDTEAFFGQGTRLTVV.

The chain recombines TRBV10-3 with TRBJ2-5, with TRBD2 matching 7 bases. CDR1 ENHRY and CDR2 SYGVKD come from the germline V gene. After removal of 4 bases from V and 0 bases from J, the junction contained 11 bases not matched to a gene. CDR3 length: 17 residues. Here the CDR3 reads CAISAPAGRLYQETQYF. The CDR3 region has the DNA TGTGCCATCAGTGCTCCAGCGGGGCGCCTATACCAAGAGACCCAGTACTTC.

V gene TRBV11-2 combines with J gene TRBJ1-3; perhaps TRBD1 as D (5 bases). Trimming stripped 4 bases from V and 2 bases from J, with 15 bases between. From germline, CDR1 is SGHAT and CDR2 FQNNGV. This CDR3 has 16 residues. CDR3 loop: CASSYGQGSAGNTIYF. The CDR3 DNA reads as TGTGCCAGCAGCTACGGCCAGGGTAGCGCTGGAAACACCATATATTTT.

The rearrangement joins TRBV4-1 to TRBJ1-4, with 7 bases fitting TRBD1. The germline CDR1 and CDR2 sequences are MGHRA and YSYEKL. The ends lost 3 bases at V and 7 bases at J; junction bases unmatched: 8. This CDR3 has 15 residues. The CDR3 nucleotides read TGCGCCAGCAGCCAGAATAGGGGGCGCGGTGAAAAACTGTTTTTT. Its translation: CASSQNRGRGEKLFF.

The chain has TRBV3-1 (or the pseudogene TRBV3-2) and TRBJ2-2; 7 bases are shared with TRBD1. The CDR3 has 17 residues. V was clipped by 1 base and J by 3 bases; unmatched bases: 8. Germline CDR1 LGHDT, CDR2 YNNKEL (reference sequence). The chain's CDR3 is CASSQGTRGFDTGELFF. Here the CDR3 DNA reads TGTGCCAGCAGCCAAGGGACCAGGGGGTTTGACACCGGGGAGCTGTTTTTT.

This clone has only a few counts. The V gene is TRBV6-1, the J gene TRBJ1-3; D remains unclear. The CDR3 totals 16 residues. Trimming shortened V by 0 bases and J by 3 bases, and 12 bases separated the two germline ends. Germline CDR1 is MNHNS and CDR2 is SASEGT. DNA of the CDR3: TGTGCCAGCAGTGAAGCGAGGGCCGGTGGTGGAAACACCATATATTTT. Its translation: CASSEARAGGGNTIYF.

In its sample, this clone was seen once. The rearrangement joins TRBV12-3 or TRBV12-4 to TRBJ2-1; D unclear. The CDR3 has 11 amino acids. Trimming took off 7 bases at V and 9 bases at J, with 10 bases between the two ends. The CDR3 coding sequence is TGTGCCAGCAACTATAATAGTGAGCAGTTCTTC. Translation: CASNYNSEQFF.

The chain couples TRBV29-1 to TRBJ2-2; D perhaps matches TRBD2 (5 bases). CDR1 SQVTM and CDR2 ANQGSEA come from the germline V gene. Trimming left V 5 bases short and J 0 bases short, with 10 bases between. This CDR3 contains 14 residues. CDR3 DNA: TGCAGCGTTTTACCCGGGGCGAACACCGGGGAGCTGTTTTTT. It is translated as CSVLPGANTGELFF.

This chain uses TRBV18 with TRBJ1-6; a possible D gene is TRBD1 (5 bases). The CDR3 is 16 amino acids. The ends were cut back, 1 base at V and 10 bases at J, with 17 bases in the middle. The V gene's germline CDR1 is KGHSH and CDR2 LQKENI. CDR3 protein: CASSPREGAGGSPLHF. The DNA for the CDR3 is TGTGCCAGCTCACCACGAGAAGGGGCTGGCGGATCACCCCTCCACTTT.

V usage is TRBV29-1 and J usage is TRBJ2-1; a weak D match, TRBD1 (6 bases). CDR1 is SQVTM, CDR2 ANQGSEA, per germline. V dropped 3 bases and J dropped 9 bases, with 9 bases sitting between them. This CDR3 spans 11 amino acids. The CDR3 spells CSVDGGAEQFF. DNA for the CDR3: TGCAGCGTTGATGGGGGCGCTGAGCAGTTCTTC.